Sequencing of this T cell receptor (delta chain) was carried out in a study of gamma-delta chains in newborns, infants, children. About the research overall: Microbial exposure reportedly drives polyclonal innate γδ T cell expansion after birth.

By its share, this clone is large. Germline V gene sequence: CDR1 GEAIGNYY, CDR2 EKD. Losses at the gene ends were 2 bases for V and 1 base for J; bases not matched to a gene: 12. The CDR3 extends over 18 amino acids. With CATT, TCRdb re-called clones from the reads. The sample lists 1,500 to 2,500 delta-chain clones, approximately 3% seen once, with 11% in the top ten. The sample consisted of blood. This receptor was obtained from a child in good health. The genes are TRDV2 and TRDJ1; 10 nucleotides line up with TRDD3. CDR3 protein: CACDNMSGGIRGTDKLIF. The CDR3 nucleotides read TGTGCCTGTGACAACATGTCAGGGGGGATACGGGGCACCGATAAACTCATCTTT.